The clone carrying this T cell receptor (beta chain) was recorded only once. Its specificity is unknown. This sample was included in a study of T cells in tuberculosis. Study-wide results and caveats: Smaller alpha distances in active tuberculosis partly reflected shorter CDR3-alpha lengths.

The repertoire was sequenced with immunoSEQ multiplex PCR; TCRdb's copy has only in-frame clones and lacks some. Of about 33,000 clones in the sample, around 95% were seen once. V shed 2 bases and J 3 bases; nucleotides not matched to a gene: 18. CDR3 length: 19 residues. Germline values: CDR1 KGHSH, CDR2 LQKENI. The rearrangement links TRBV18 to TRBJ2-7; 8 positions match TRBD2. This TCR was sampled from a donor aged 5 to 30 with latent tuberculosis or without tuberculosis infection. Sequenced sample: PBMCs. The CDR3 nucleotides are TGTGCCAGCTCACCAGCCCTGGGAGATAGCGGGGACCCCCTCTACGAGCAGTACTTC. It encodes CASSPALGDSGDPLYEQYF.